Each of the 2 T cell receptor beta chains below was sequenced from the same sample in a study of long-term antiretroviral therapy in people with HIV. At the survey level, the v3.0 immunoSEQ assay was run. TCRdb keeps only in-frame clones here, not all; method: immunoSEQ multiplex PCR. The sample lists fewer than 40,000 clones, 70% to 90% seen once, with about 4.2% in the top ten. The source was unsorted PBMCs, collected just before starting antiretroviral therapy. The receptors stem from a woman under 30 with HIV.

The chain recombines TRBV6-5 with TRBJ2-7; 8 bases are a match to TRBD2. The V segment lost 0 bases and the J segment 3 bases; nucleotides outside the gene matches: 7. The V gene's germline CDR1 is MNHEY and CDR2 SVGAGI. The CDR3 is 16 residues long. The CDR3 DNA is TGTGCCAGCAGTTACTCGGTTGGGGCGGGAGGCTACGAGCAGTACTTC. This encodes CASSYSVGAGGYEQYF.

The rearrangement links TRBV27 to TRBJ1-5; weak D call: TRBD1 (6 bases). Germline values: CDR1 MNHEY, CDR2 SMNVEV (reference sequence). V was clipped by 4 bases and J by 0 bases, with 10 bases between them. The CDR3 runs 15 residues. CDR3 residues: CASSSGGSSNQPQHF. As DNA, the CDR3 is TGTGCCAGCAGTTCCGGGGGCTCTAGCAATCAGCCCCAGCATTTT.